Below, 15 T cell receptor beta chains from the same sample are listed, as sequenced in a study of T cells in Graves' hyperthyroidism and ophthalmopathy (dated by TCRdb to about 2019). The receptor library was made with multiplex PCR. Sequencing was carried out with an Illumina HiSeq 2000. TCR beta CDR3 regions were amplified from RNA transcripts. The TCR CDR3 was subjected to a first round of RT-PCR using the HTBI primer set and the Qiagen OneStep RT-PCR kit. The public reads were reprocessed in TCRdb via fastp at Q25 and MiXCR, keeping in-frame beta chains. CDR3 protein sequences are deduplicated, and each keeps its most common genes and DNA. The sample table shows about 840,000 distinct CDR3 sequences, and roughly 37% are seen once. Approximately 8.7% of the sample belongs to the ten largest clones. The source material was blood. These receptors were collected from a young man with Graves' hyperthyroidism.

This sequence joins TRBV20-1 and TRBJ2-2; D perhaps matches TRBD1 (6 bases). Trimming cost V 6 bases and J 3 bases, with 8 bases left between them. CDR3 length: 12 residues. Germline assignment: CDR1 DFQATT and CDR2 SNEGSKA (reference sequence). For the CDR3, the DNA is TGCAGTGCCCGGACAGACACCGGGGAGCTGTTTTTT. It yields the protein CSARTDTGELFF.

This clonotype was counted a few times. This chain links TRBV4-1 with TRBJ2-2; D is uncertain. Between the trimmed V and J ends, which lost 6 bases and 1 base, there was a span of 6 bases. The CDR3 runs 13 residues. CDR1 and CDR2 from the germline V gene are MGHRA and YSYEKL. The DNA for the CDR3 is TGCGCCAGCAGGACACTGAACACCGGGGAGCTGTTTTTT. Translated: CASRTLNTGELFF.

This chain links TRBV4-1 with TRBJ2-7; 7 nucleotides line up with TRBD1. V lost 6 bases to trimming and J lost 3 bases; unmatched junction nucleotides: 11. The germline V gene has CDR1 MGHRA and CDR2 YSYEKL. The CDR3 contains 15 residues. In DNA, the CDR3 is TGCGCCAGCAGTACGGAAGGGACAGCGTACTACGAGCAGTACTTC. The encoded protein is CASSTEGTAYYEQYF.

The chain recombines TRBV19 with TRBJ2-6; D not resolved. The CDR3 sequence is 17 residues long. V gave up 3 bases and J gave up 0 bases, with 12 bases separating them. The V gene's germline CDR1 is LNHDA and CDR2 SQIVND (reference sequence). The CDR3 loop is CASSIGDSSSGANVLTF. In DNA form, the CDR3 reads TGTGCCAGTAGTATTGGGGATAGCAGCTCTGGGGCCAACGTCCTGACTTTC. Combining the CDR3 with reference TRBV19 and TRBJ2-6 gives the whole variable domain DGGITQSPKYLFRKEGQNVTLSCEQNLNHDAMYWYRQDPGQGLRLIYYSQIVNDFQKGDIAEGYSVSREKKESFPLTVTSAQKNPTAFYLCASSIGDSSSGANVLTFGAGSRLTVL.

The CDR3 reads CASRGTVRGPQHF. The DNA for the CDR3 is TGTGCCAGTCGTGGCACCGTTCGGGGGCCCCAGCATTTT. The chain recombines TRBV6-1 with TRBJ1-5; D call uncertain. The CDR3 has 13 residues. Trimming removed 9 bases at V and 9 bases at J, with 18 bases between. CDR1 is MNHNS, CDR2 SASEGT, per germline.

The chain uses TRBV5-1 and TRBJ2-2, with TRBD2 as a possible D gene (5 bases). Trimming took 1 base from V and 4 from J, leaving 11 bases between them. CDR1 and CDR2 (germline): SGHRS, YFSETQ. The CDR3 length is 15 residues. This CDR3 is CASSLRFEGTGELFF. CDR3 DNA: TGCGCCAGCAGCTTGCGGTTCGAGGGCACCGGGGAGCTGTTTTTT.

The chain is built from TRBV7-9 and TRBJ1-6; D unclear. CDR3 length: 17 residues. V lost 1 base, J lost 2 bases, and 12 bases lay in between. Germline V gene sequence: CDR1 SEHNR, CDR2 FQNEAQ (reference sequence). The CDR3 spells CASSLVRSVAYNSPLHF. The CDR3 DNA follows: TGTGCCAGCAGCTTAGTCCGGAGCGTCGCCTATAATTCACCCCTCCACTTT.

In its sample, this clonotype was seen a few times. V gene TRBV29-1 combines with J gene TRBJ2-3; 8 bases are a match to TRBD2. Germline V gene lookup returns CDR1 SQVTM and CDR2 ANQGSEA. This CDR3 is built from 13 residues. With 6 bases clipped from V and 5 bases from J, the junction kept 7 bases outside the gene matches. CDR3 in amino acids: CSVKREIVDTQYF. DNA for the CDR3: TGCAGCGTCAAGCGGGAGATTGTAGATACGCAGTATTTT.

In its sample, this clonotype was seen many times. J is TRBJ2-7 and V is TRBV25-1; TRBD1 agrees at 8 bases. Germline V gene sequence: CDR1 MGHDK, CDR2 SYGVNS. This CDR3 has 15 residues. Trimming took 4 bases from V and 5 from J; bases not matched to a gene: 10. The CDR3 DNA reads TGTGCCAGCAGTGGGGCTGGACAGGGTGGGAACGAGCAGTACTTC. Its translation: CASSGAGQGGNEQYF.

This clonotype showed up just a few times. The V gene is TRBV4-2, the J gene TRBJ1-4; tentative D call: TRBD1 (6 bases). CDR3 length: 14 amino acids. V was cut by 7 bases and J by 5 bases, with 14 bases left in between. Germline CDR1 and CDR2: LGHNA and YNFKEQ. This CDR3 reads CASTVTGYNEKLFF. The CDR3, as DNA: TGTGCCAGCACCGTGACAGGATACAATGAAAAACTGTTTTTT.

This clonotype came up many times. The V call is TRBV29-1, the J call TRBJ2-7; 7 nucleotides match TRBD1. The CDR3 loop spans 15 amino acids. V gave up 6 bases and J gave up 0 bases; unmatched junction bases: 11. Germline-derived CDR1 and CDR2 are SQVTM and ANQGSEA. This CDR3 reads CSVETGELSSYEQYF. The CDR3 nucleotides read TGCAGCGTAGAAACAGGGGAACTCAGCTCCTACGAGCAGTACTTC.

This clonotype was seen more than once but under ten times. The junction shows a germline mismatch at one end, possibly a read error. This rearrangement joins TRBV24-1 to TRBJ2-2, with D perhaps matching TRBD2 (5 bases). This CDR3 contains 14 residues. CDR1 KGHDR and CDR2 SFDVKD come from the germline V gene. CDR3 nucleotide sequence: TGTGCCACCAGTGATAGAAGTAACACCGGGGAGCCGTTTTTT. It encodes CATSDRSNTGEPFF.

The chain has TRBV10-3 and TRBJ2-3; 8 bases fit TRBD1. Looked up from germline, CDR1 is ENHRY and CDR2 is SYGVKD. This CDR3 spans 15 amino acids. V trimming: 8 bases; J trimming: 0 bases; junction bases outside the gene matches: 7. CDR3 protein: CAIATGVGSTDTQYF. In DNA, the CDR3 is TGTGCCATCGCGACAGGGGTCGGTAGCACAGATACGCAGTATTTT.

This clonotype was seen ten or more times. The J gene is TRBJ1-4, the V gene TRBV10-2; D unresolved. Trimming cost V 3 bases and J 7 bases, with 3 bases left between them. Per germline, CDR1 WSHSY and CDR2 SAAADI. The length of the CDR3 is 11 residues. In DNA form, the CDR3 reads TGCGCCAGCAGTGATAGTGAAAAACTGTTTTTT. This codes for CASSDSEKLFF.

V and J are TRBV14 and TRBJ1-1, with D unresolved. The CDR3 runs to 11 residues. V lost 1 base and J lost 11, with 8 bases in between. Germline V gene lookup returns CDR1 SGHDN and CDR2 FVKESK. CDR3 DNA sequence: TGTGCCAGCAGCCAAGGAGTGGGGGCTTTCTTT. This gives the protein CASSQGVGAFF.